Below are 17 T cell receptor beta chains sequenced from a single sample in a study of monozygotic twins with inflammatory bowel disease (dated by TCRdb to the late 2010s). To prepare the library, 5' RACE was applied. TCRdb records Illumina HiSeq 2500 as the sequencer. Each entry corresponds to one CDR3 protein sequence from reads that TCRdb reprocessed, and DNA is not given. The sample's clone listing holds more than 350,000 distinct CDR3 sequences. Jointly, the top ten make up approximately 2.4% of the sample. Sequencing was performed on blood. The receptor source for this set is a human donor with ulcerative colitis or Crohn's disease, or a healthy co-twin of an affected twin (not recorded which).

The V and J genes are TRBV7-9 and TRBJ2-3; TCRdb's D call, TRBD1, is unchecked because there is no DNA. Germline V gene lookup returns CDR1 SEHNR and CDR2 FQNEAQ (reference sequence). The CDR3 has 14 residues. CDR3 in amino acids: CASSLGVGPDTQYF.

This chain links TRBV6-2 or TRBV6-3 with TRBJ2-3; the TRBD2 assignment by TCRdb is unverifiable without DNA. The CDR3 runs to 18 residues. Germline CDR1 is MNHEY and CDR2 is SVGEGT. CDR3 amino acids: CASSYSGLAGDYTDTQYF.

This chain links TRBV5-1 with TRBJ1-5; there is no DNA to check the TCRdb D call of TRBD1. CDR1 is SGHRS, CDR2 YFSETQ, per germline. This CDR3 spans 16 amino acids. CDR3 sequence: CASSPQPGQKNQPQHF.

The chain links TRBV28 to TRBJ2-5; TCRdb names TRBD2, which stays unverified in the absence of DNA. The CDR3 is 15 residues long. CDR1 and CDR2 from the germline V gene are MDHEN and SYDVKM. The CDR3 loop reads CASSLPGLGEETQYF. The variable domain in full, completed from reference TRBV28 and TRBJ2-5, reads DVKVTQSSRYLVKRTGEKVFLECVQDMDHENMFWYRQDPGLGLRLIYFSYDVKMKEKGDIPEGYSVSREKKERFSLILESASTNQTSMYLCASSLPGLGEETQYFGPGTRLLVL.

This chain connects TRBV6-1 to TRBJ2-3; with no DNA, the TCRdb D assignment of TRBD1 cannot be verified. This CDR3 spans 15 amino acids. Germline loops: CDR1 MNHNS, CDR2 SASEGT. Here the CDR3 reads CASSLRGSLADTQYF.

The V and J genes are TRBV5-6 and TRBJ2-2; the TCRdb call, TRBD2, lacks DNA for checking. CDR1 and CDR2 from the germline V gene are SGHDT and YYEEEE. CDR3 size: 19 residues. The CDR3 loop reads CASSSSGTSGGLNTGELFF.

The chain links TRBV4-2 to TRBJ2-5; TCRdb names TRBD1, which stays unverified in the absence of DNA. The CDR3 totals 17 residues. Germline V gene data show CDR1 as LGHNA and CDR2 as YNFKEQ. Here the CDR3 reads CASSVRATPGLGETQYF.

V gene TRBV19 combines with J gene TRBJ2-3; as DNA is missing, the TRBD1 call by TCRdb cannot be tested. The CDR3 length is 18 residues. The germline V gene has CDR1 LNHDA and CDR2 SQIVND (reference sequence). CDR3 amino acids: CASSITATGTGGRNTQYF.

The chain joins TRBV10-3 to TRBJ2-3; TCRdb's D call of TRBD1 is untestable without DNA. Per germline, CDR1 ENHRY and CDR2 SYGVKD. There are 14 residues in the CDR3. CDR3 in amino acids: CASSDRGPGDTQYF.

The CDR3 protein is CSAIRTGSYTQYF. V usage is TRBV20-1 and J usage is TRBJ2-3; checking the TCRdb D call of TRBD1 is not possible without DNA. There are 13 residues in the CDR3. Looked up from germline, CDR1 is DFQATT and CDR2 is SNEGSKA (reference sequence).

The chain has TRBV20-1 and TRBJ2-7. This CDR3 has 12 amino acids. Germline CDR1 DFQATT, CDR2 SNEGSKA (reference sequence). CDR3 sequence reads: CSALDLTYEQYF.

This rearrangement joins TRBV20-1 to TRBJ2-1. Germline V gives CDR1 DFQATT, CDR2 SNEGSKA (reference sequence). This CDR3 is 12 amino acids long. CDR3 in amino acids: CSALGPYNEQFF.

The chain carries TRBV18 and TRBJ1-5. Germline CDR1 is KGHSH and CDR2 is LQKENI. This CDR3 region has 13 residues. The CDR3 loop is CASSPGWNQPQHF.

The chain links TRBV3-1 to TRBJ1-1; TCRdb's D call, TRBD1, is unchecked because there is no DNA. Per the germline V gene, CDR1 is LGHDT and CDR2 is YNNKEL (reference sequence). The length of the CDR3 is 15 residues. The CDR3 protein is CASSQRRQGGTEAFF.

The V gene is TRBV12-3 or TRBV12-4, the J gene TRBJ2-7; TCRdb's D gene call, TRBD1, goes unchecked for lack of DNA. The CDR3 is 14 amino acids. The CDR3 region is CASSPRGGGYEQYF.

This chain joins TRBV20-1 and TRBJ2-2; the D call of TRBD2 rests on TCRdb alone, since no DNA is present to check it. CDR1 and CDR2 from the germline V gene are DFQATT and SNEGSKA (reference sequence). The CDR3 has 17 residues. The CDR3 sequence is CSAREWIVAVNTGELFF.

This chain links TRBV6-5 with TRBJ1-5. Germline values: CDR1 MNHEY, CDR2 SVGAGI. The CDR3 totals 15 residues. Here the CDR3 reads CASSHSRAFNQPQHF.